This entry describes one TCR beta chain. This receptor's antigen is unknown. A read error may account for a junction end that differs from germline. Including the terminal cysteine and phenylalanine, the CDR3 comprises 9 residues. The only DNA kept is the CDR3, 27 bases in frame from the first base. In the germline V gene (reference sequence), CDR1 corresponds to DFQATT and CDR2 to SNEGSKA. Taken with the paper, the label for time point translates to: day 60 (about 2 months) after transplantation. Taken with the paper, the label for treatment or condition translates to: allogeneic hematopoietic cell transplantation with graft depleted of TCRalphabeta T cells and CD19 B cells. Transplant recipients were children who received TCRalphabeta/CD19-depleted allogeneic hematopoietic cell grafts. The library relied on PCR. The reads were generated on an Illumina HiSeq 2500. TCR libraries were prepared with molecular barcoding, using unique molecular identifiers to normalize TCRbeta repertoire quantification. Clones were called with MiXCR by TCRdb after fastp trimmed the public reads at Q25, and only in-frame beta chains were retained. CDR3 protein duplicates are merged, each entry listing the most common genes and DNA. Within this sample are roughly 32,000 distinct CDR3 sequences, with 6.4% of them counted one time only. Roughly 30% of the sample rests with the top ten.

This record belongs to a study of T-cell reconstitution after alpha-beta-depleted transplantation in children (dated by TCRdb to 2015 to 2016). In terms of the full investigation: Using TCR repertoire profiling, the study followed T-cell immune reconstitution in a quantitative way in children after TCRalphabeta/CD19-depleted allogeneic hematopoietic cell transplantation.

Summary of the overall study and its limitations: In some patients, high TCRbeta diversity at day 60 was attributed to recipient T cells and intrathymic progenitors that had survived conditioning. Apparently early alphabetaT-cell count recovery about two months after transplant reportedly relied on only several hundred rapidly expanded clones derived from non-depleted graft cells. Over subsequent months, a decline in hyperexpanded clone frequencies was noted, and after one year, T-cell counts and TCRbeta diversity were mostly ascribed to newly produced T cells.

Recombination linked TRBV20-1 to TRBJ2-7; no D segment can be confidently identified. The starting material was peripheral blood, obtained 60 days after TCRalphabeta/CD19-depleted stem cell transplant. The TCR comes from a child younger than two who had a stem cell transplant for acute myeloid leukemia, so the T cells may come from the graft donor. The CDR3 here reads CSARVGSPF. The DNA sequence is TGCAGTGCTAGAGTAGGCAGCCCCTTC.